This T cell receptor (beta chain) was recorded in a study of T cell repertoires in cytomegalovirus infection. TCRdb reanalysed the reads using MiXCR and keeps one entry per CDR3 protein. Of about 310,000 distinct CDR3 sequences in the sample, about 8.8% were seen once. Ten or more counts support this clonotype. This receptor was identified in a human donor in good health (CMV status not recorded). Some clones in this sample may be carry-over from other donors' samples. The specimen was PBMCs.

CDR3 region: CSAREGVGWNQPQHF. The CDR3, as DNA: TGCAGTGCTAGAGAAGGAGTTGGTTGGAATCAGCCCCAGCATTTT. This chain links TRBV20-1 with TRBJ1-5, with D hard to call. Germline values: CDR1 DFQATT, CDR2 SNEGSKA (reference sequence). The CDR3 runs 15 residues. Deletions cut 0 bases from V and 4 bases from J, with 13 bases between.